This TCR beta chain was recovered during a study of shared clonotypes between healthy human individuals. This clone was found once. No antigen is known for it. Produced via immunoSEQ multiplex PCR; TCRdb's table is partial and in-frame only. This sample carries millions of clones, around nine tenths of them seen once, and the ten largest clones take about 0.13%. General study findings and limits: It was the few donors that limited the genetic and exposure-history diversity represented. It was the non-shared clonotypes that had lower generation probabilities than clonotypes shared by all four donors. In a handful of donors, 4.5% to 5.5% of naive CD4 clonotypes appeared in common.

This CDR3 contains 12 residues. CDR1 SQVTM and CDR2 ANQGSEA come from the germline V gene. V lost 5 bases, J lost 0 bases, and 8 bases lay in between. The sample was naive CD4+ T cells sorted from blood. Regarding subset: CD45RA+ positively selected. The receptor's source is a man younger than 30 in good health. The chain joins TRBV29-1 to TRBJ2-7; D possibly corresponds to TRBD1 (6 bases). Written as DNA, the CDR3 is TGCAGCGTTAGACAGGACTCCTACGAGCAGTACTTC. It specifies CSVRQDSYEQYF.